The 26 T cell receptor beta chains below all came from one sample that was sequenced in a study of T cells in localized non-small cell lung cancer. Using immunoSEQ multiplex PCR, the repertoire was profiled, and TCRdb retains in-frame clones only, with some absent. The repertoire includes 30,000 or so clones, around 90% of them detected once, and 3.5% to 5% sits in the top ten. This sample comprised peripheral blood mononuclear cells, obtained before any cancer treatment. The source is a woman aged 35-75 years with stage III lung adenocarcinoma.

About this clone: Other DNA sequences in this specimen translate into the identical CDR3. This chain uses TRBV29-1 with TRBJ2-2; TRBD1 matches at 8 bases. The CDR3 covers 14 residues. Germline CDR1 and CDR2: SQVTM and ANQGSEA. After removal of 4 bases from V and 0 bases from J, the junction contained 1 base not matched to a gene. CDR3 in amino acids: CSVGQGSNTGELFF. The DNA for the CDR3 is TGCAGCGTTGGACAGGGGTCGAACACCGGGGAGCTGTTTTTT.

This chain uses TRBV6-6 with TRBJ2-3, with D possibly matching TRBD2 (6 bases). CDR3 length: 15 residues. Trimming shortened V by 6 bases and J by 4 bases, and 17 bases separated the two germline ends. The germline V gene encodes CDR1 MNHNY and CDR2 SVGAGI (reference sequence). The CDR3 bases are TGTGCCAGCAGGCCCCTAAGGCGGGGAGCAGATACGCAGTATTTT. The encoded protein is CASRPLRRGADTQYF.

The chain combines TRBV5-1 with TRBJ2-1, with 11 bases aligning to TRBD2. CDR1 and CDR2 (germline): SGHRS, YFSETQ. J gave up 4 bases and V 4 bases, and 10 bases lay outside the gene matches. This CDR3 has 17 amino acids. CDR3 region: CASSPIIAGGSYNEQFF. The DNA of the CDR3 is TGCGCCAGCAGCCCGATTATAGCGGGAGGGTCGTACAATGAGCAGTTCTTC.

This sequence joins TRBV5-1 and TRBJ2-3; D gene ambiguous. This CDR3 is 13 amino acids long. The V gene lost 2 bases and the J gene lost 6 bases, with 10 bases spanning the gap. Germline loops: CDR1 SGHRS, CDR2 YFSETQ. CDR3 in amino acids: CASSLGSGDTQYF. The CDR3 coding sequence is TGCGCCAGCAGCTTAGGGTCCGGGGATACGCAGTATTTT.

This chain joins TRBV7-9 and TRBJ2-4, with 8 bases identical to TRBD2. The germline V gene has CDR1 SEHNR and CDR2 FQNEAQ (reference sequence). With 4 bases clipped from V and 5 bases from J, the junction kept 7 bases outside the gene matches. There are 15 residues in the CDR3. This chain's CDR3 is CASSSPGLGENIQYF. The DNA of the CDR3 is TGTGCCAGCAGCTCCCCGGGACTAGGGGAAAACATTCAGTACTTC. Using reference TRBV7-9 and TRBJ2-4 for the parts outside the CDR3, the full variable domain is DTGVSQNPRHKITKRGQNVTFRCDPISEHNRLYWYRQTLGQGPEFLTYFQNEAQLEKSRLLSDRFSAERPKGSFSTLEIQRTEQGDSAMYLCASSSPGLGENIQYFGAGTRLSVL.

CDR3 DNA: TGTGCCAGCAGCTTAGGAGCAAACAGGGGCAATGAGCAGTTCTTC. This sequence encodes CASSLGANRGNEQFF. This sequence joins TRBV7-8 and TRBJ2-1; 7 bases map to TRBD1. V lost 1 base, J lost 6 bases, and 6 bases stayed unmatched. Germline loops: CDR1 SGHVS, CDR2 FQNEAQ. This CDR3 contains 15 residues.

The gene calls are TRBV7-9 and TRBJ2-3, with 11 positions matching TRBD1. Trimming removed 5 bases from V and 6 bases from J; junction bases left unmatched: 10. The CDR3 totals 16 residues. Germline CDR1 is SEHNR and CDR2 is FQNEAQ (reference sequence). The CDR3 DNA follows: TGTGCCAGCAGCCACAGGACAGGGGGCGCGTCGGATACGCAGTATTTT. Its protein is CASSHRTGGASDTQYF.

The V and J genes are TRBV9 and TRBJ2-7; D may correspond to TRBD1 or TRBD2 (5 bases each). Trimming took off 3 bases at V and 6 bases at J, with 16 bases between the two ends. Germline assignment: CDR1 SGDLS and CDR2 YYNGEE. The CDR3 length is 14 residues. CDR3 in DNA: TGTGCCAGCAGCGCGTCCGGGGCCTCCGCCGAGCAGTACTTC. Its translation: CASSASGASAEQYF.

The CDR3 loop reads CASSQDTGDYGYTF. DNA for the CDR3: TGTGCCAGCAGCCAAGATACAGGGGACTATGGCTACACCTTC. V gene TRBV4-2 combines with J gene TRBJ1-2; 7 nucleotides line up with TRBD1. The CDR3 spans 14 residues. The germline gives CDR1 LGHNA, CDR2 YNFKEQ. The junction had 1 base not matched to a gene; V was cut back by 0 bases and J by 3 bases.

The V call is TRBV12-5, the J call TRBJ2-5; D is undetermined. Germline loops: CDR1 LGHNT, CDR2 FRNRAP. This CDR3 is 13 amino acids long. The V gene lost 7 bases and the J gene lost 0 bases, with 9 bases spanning the gap. The CDR3 DNA sequence: TGTGCTAGTGCCCTGCCGTACCAAGAGACCCAGTACTTC. Encoded protein: CASALPYQETQYF.

The genes are TRBV19 and TRBJ2-5; the D is unclear. CDR1 LNHDA and CDR2 SQIVND come from the germline V gene (reference sequence). This CDR3 region has 15 residues. V lost 3 bases to trimming and J lost 5 bases, with 16 bases between them. The CDR3 DNA follows: TGTGCCAGTAGTATCCCCCCATGGAGCAAGGAGACCCAGTACTTC. Its protein product is CASSIPPWSKETQYF.

This clone has a handful of counts. V gene TRBV11-1 combines with J gene TRBJ1-3; 8 bases line up with TRBD1. The CDR3 covers 15 residues. CDR1 SGHAT and CDR2 FQDESV come from the germline V gene (reference sequence). V was clipped by 5 bases and J by 3 bases; unmatched bases: 6. The CDR3 nucleotides are TGTGCCAGCAGCCCGGACAGGGTATATGGAAACACCATATATTTT. Amino acid sequence: CASSPDRVYGNTIYF.

This rearrangement joins TRBV4-1 to TRBJ1-5; D unresolved. The CDR3 extends over 16 amino acids. Germline V gene sequence: CDR1 MGHRA, CDR2 YSYEKL. V dropped 0 bases and J dropped 6 bases, with 15 bases sitting between them. As DNA, the CDR3 is TGCGCCAGCAGCCAAGAACCGGTAGCGGGATTTCAGCCCCAGCATTTT. Translated: CASSQEPVAGFQPQHF.

This chain uses TRBV6-4 with TRBJ2-3; TRBD2 is a possible D gene (5 bases). CDR1 and CDR2 from the germline V gene are MRHNA and SNTAGT. Between the trimmed V and J ends, which lost 3 bases and 2 bases, there was a span of 6 bases. The CDR3 is 13 amino acids. CDR3 bases: TGTGCCAGCAGTGAGAGGGACACAGATACGCAGTATTTT. Its translation: CASSERDTDTQYF.

The V gene is TRBV13, the J gene TRBJ1-4; TRBD1 is a possible D gene (6 bases). Germline V gene data show CDR1 as PRHDT and CDR2 as FYEKMQ (reference sequence). V gave up 1 base and J gave up 3 bases, with 6 bases separating them. The CDR3 spans 14 residues. The CDR3 loop is CASSLAGANEKLFF. Here the CDR3 DNA reads TGTGCCAGCAGCTTAGCAGGGGCTAATGAAAAACTGTTTTTT.

V and J are TRBV7-3 and TRBJ1-2; 7 bases match TRBD1. From germline, CDR1 is SGHTA and CDR2 FQGTGA. After removal of 2 bases from V and 4 bases from J, the junction contained 1 base not matched to a gene. CDR3 size: 13 residues. CDR3 sequence reads: CASSLEGAYGYTF. CDR3 DNA: TGTGCCAGCAGCTTAGAGGGGGCCTATGGCTACACCTTC.

The gene calls are TRBV6-5 and TRBJ2-7, with TRBD1 as a possible D gene (5 bases). This CDR3 is built from 13 residues. Trimming removed 4 bases at V and 0 bases at J, with 7 bases between. Germline values: CDR1 MNHEY, CDR2 SVGAGI. CDR3 DNA: TGTGCCAGCAGTTCGACAGTCTCCTACGAGCAGTACTTC. Protein product: CASSSTVSYEQYF.

This chain links TRBV5-8 with TRBJ2-6; D not resolved. V lost 2 bases and J 0 bases, leaving 12 bases between the germline ends. The germline V gene has CDR1 SGHTS and CDR2 YDEGEE. The CDR3 has 17 amino acids. This CDR3 is CASSFLDPLSGANVLTF. The DNA of the CDR3 is TGTGCCAGCAGCTTTTTAGATCCCCTCTCTGGGGCCAACGTCCTGACTTTC. Together with reference TRBV5-8 and TRBJ2-6, the CDR3 gives the full variable domain: EAGVTQSPTHLIKTRGQQATLRCSPISGHTSVYWYQQALGLGLQFLLWYDEGEERNRGNFPPRFSGRQFPNYSSELNVNALELEDSALYLCASSFLDPLSGANVLTFGAGSRLTVL.

The chain combines TRBV15 with TRBJ2-5, with 9 bases lining up with TRBD1. The end of the DNA fits TRBJ2-7 better, so the J call may be wrong. This CDR3 is built from 17 residues. In germline, CDR1 is LNHNV, CDR2 YYDKDF (reference sequence). CDR3 protein: CATSRGGVGTGKDEQYF. Written as DNA, the CDR3 is TGTGCCACCAGCAGAGGAGGTGTGGGGACAGGGAAGGACGAGCAGTACTTC.

CDR3 in amino acids: CASSGDGLSEAFF. The DNA of the CDR3 is TGTGCCAGTTCAGGGGACGGTTTGTCTGAAGCTTTCTTT. The rearrangement links TRBV28 to TRBJ1-1; tentatively, D is TRBD1 (6 bases). This CDR3 spans 13 amino acids. V was cut by 9 bases and J by 6 bases, with 17 bases left in between. The V gene's germline CDR1 is MDHEN and CDR2 SYDVKM.

J is TRBJ1-6 and V is TRBV5-5; 9 positions match TRBD1. The CDR3 is made up of 15 amino acids. Germline loops: CDR1 SGHKS, CDR2 YYEKEE (reference sequence). Trimming cost V 4 bases and J 10 bases; bases outside gene matches: 9. CDR3 DNA: TGTGCCAGCAGCGCCGGGACAGGGAGTTGGTCACCCCTCCACTTT. This sequence encodes CASSAGTGSWSPLHF.

V usage is TRBV7-2 and J usage is TRBJ2-5, with D tentatively TRBD1 or TRBD2 (5 bases each). V lost 5 bases and J lost 1, with 14 bases in between. Germline V gives CDR1 SGHTA, CDR2 FQGNSA. CDR3 length: 15 amino acids. This chain's CDR3 is CASSPLTGAQETQYF. CDR3 sequence (DNA): TGTGCCAGCAGCCCTTTGACCGGGGCCCAAGAGACCCAGTACTTC.

This clone was counted only a few times. V is TRBV30 and J is TRBJ1-1; D is perhaps TRBD1 (5 bases). This CDR3 contains 11 residues. V lost 7 bases and J lost 5, with 11 bases in between. CDR1 GTSNPN and CDR2 SVGIG come from the germline V gene (reference sequence). The CDR3 DNA reads as TGTGCCTATCAGGGACTGACTGAAGCTTTCTTT. Protein sequence: CAYQGLTEAFF.

V is TRBV11-3 and J is TRBJ2-1, with D unclear. This CDR3 spans 15 amino acids. The V end lost 4 bases, the J end lost 4 bases, and 14 bases lay between the germline ends. Germline loops: CDR1 SGHNT, CDR2 YENEEA. CDR3 region: CASSSGRLTYNEQFF. The CDR3 bases are TGTGCCAGCAGCTCAGGTCGGCTTACTTACAATGAGCAGTTCTTC.

The rearrangement joins TRBV6-4 to TRBJ2-3; 10 bases line up with TRBD2. The CDR3 extends over 15 amino acids. The trim removed 10 bases at V and 4 bases at J, leaving 11 bases unmatched. Germline-derived CDR1 and CDR2 are MRHNA and SNTAGT. In nucleotides, the CDR3 is TGTGCCACACGGGAGGGACTAGCGCCAGCAGATACGCAGTATTTT. This encodes CATREGLAPADTQYF.

The genes are TRBV27 and TRBJ1-1, with a possible D match to TRBD1 (6 bases). V was cut by 8 bases and J by 3 bases, with 19 bases left in between. CDR3 length: 15 amino acids. CDR1 is MNHEY and CDR2 is SMNVEV in the germline V gene (reference sequence). The CDR3 DNA sequence: TGTGCCAGCCTCAGCGGGGGGCTAGGATACACTGAAGCTTTCTTT. Protein: CASLSGGLGYTEAFF.